The entry below gives a single T cell receptor beta chain sequence along with its context. The specificity of this receptor is unknown. No much larger clone is present one base from it, and per-base qualities are unavailable. In Seattle, one collaborating source enrolled patients while the infection was active and tracked those patients longitudinally over the course of disease. Collaborating institutions collected whole blood in K2EDTA tubes following their own protocols. For TCRbeta analysis, collaborators shipped samples in one of three forms: frozen whole blood, isolated PBMCs, or DNA extracted from either of those sample types. V loses 1 base, J loses 3 bases, and the germline ends lie 21 bases apart. The CDR3 sequence holds 18 residues, the cysteine and phenylalanine included. Of all the DNA, just the CDR3 is kept, 54 bases in frame from base 1. Via the germline V gene (reference sequence), CDR1 is LNHDA and CDR2 SQIVND.

The sample belongs to a study of blood T cell repertoires in COVID-19 (dated by TCRdb to between 2020 and 2021). Looking at the study overall: Samples covering the acute and convalescent phases of COVID-19 were provided by collaborators in the United States, Italy and Spain. The prospective study material was composed of cDNA or gDNA derived from T cells, B-cell-depleted T cells, or PBMCs. Deeply sampled blood TCRbeta repertoires from subjects exposed to, actively infected with, or recovered from COVID-19 were included in the dataset. The repertoires were released in a freely available public database meant as a resource for research on the immune response to SARS-CoV-2. The samples were drawn from the first 160 participants of the ongoing ImmuneRACE study and from 950 to 1,500 subjects provided by 6 global collaborators. Nearly every sample came with metadata listing a de-identified subject ID, COVID-19 status, age in years and sex. Where available, HLA class I and class II types were obtained from metadata supplied by the sample provider rather than from assay-based typing. Findings and caveats that apply to the study as a whole: The amount of clinical and demographic metadata varied by source and participant and was provided uncurated.

The immunoSEQ Assay, a bias-controlled multiplex PCR, was used to amplify TCRbeta CDR3 regions from genomic DNA. On the study's bioinformatics: The number of nucleated cells in each sample was estimated by amplification of reference gene primers within the assay. To quantify the absolute abundance of each unique TCRbeta CDR3 rearrangement, sequence reads were collapsed and filtered. For each sample, productive Simpson clonality was calculated as the square root of Simpson's diversity index over productive rearrangements. The immuneACCESS repertoire file appears here via TCRdb, limited to in-frame rearrangements. These files lack a portion of the clones; in checked studies, under half of the deficit traces to unresolved V genes, and the cause of the others is not known. Clonal size and the V and J genes are those of that table, whereas D and trimming came from the DNA. Within this sample are 400,000 or so clones, with about 90% of them counted one time only. Jointly, the top ten make up less than 0.95% of the sample.

The source is a man aged 18 to 29 with COVID-19, enrolled during active disease. The chain is encoded by TRBV19 joined to TRBJ2-5; the D gene lacks a confident call. What was sequenced was peripheral blood. The DNA reads TGTGCCAGTAGTATAGTTTTCCTCAGGTCCCAGTCCGAAGAGACCCAGTACTTC. This translates into CASSIVFLRSQSEETQYF.